The T cell receptor (beta chain) under discussion was sequenced for a study of OX40 agonist ivuxolimab in advanced cancers. For the study at large: It was ivuxolimab, an agonistic anti-OX40 (CD134) antibody, that patients were treated with. Every patient in dose escalation had hepatocellular carcinoma, melanoma, renal cell or head and neck cancer.

TCRdb's copy holds only in-frame clones and misses some; the assay was immunoSEQ multiplex PCR. The sample lists 25,000 to 35,000 clones; 80% to 85% were seen once. Germline V lookup: CDR1 SEHNR, CDR2 FQNEAQ (reference sequence). This CDR3 is 14 amino acids long. Deletions cut 1 base from V and 3 bases from J, with 10 bases between. Regarding this clone: Its antigen is still unknown.

Study results and limitations: At 0.1 to 3.0 mg/kg and by week 6, clonal expansion occurred in CD4+ and CD8+ blood T cells.

The genes are TRBV7-9 and TRBJ2-7; D gene ambiguous. The clonotype comes from an adult with an advanced solid tumor such as melanoma, head and neck, liver or kidney cancer. The starting material was CD4+ or CD8+ T cells sorted from blood, obtained in a trial of the OX40 agonist ivuxolimab. CDR3 sequence (DNA): TGTGCCAGCAGCTTAGGGACGGCAGTCTACGAGCAGTACTTC. It encodes CASSLGTAVYEQYF.